Detailed here is one T cell receptor (beta chain). Its antigen is not yet known. Per-base qualities were not stored, and no clone one base away is much larger. This sample stems from a study of T cells in Graves' hyperthyroidism and ophthalmopathy (dated by TCRdb to between 2018 and 2021). Describing the broader study: Peripheral blood was collected at initial diagnosis, before any treatment. According to the paper, TCR Vbeta CDR3 sequencing was carried out on more than 120 peripheral blood samples, which came from around 43 ophthalmopathy, approximately 78 hyperthyroidism and about 17 progressor patients. In addition, the study compared T-cell repertoires in thyroid tissue and in blood from about six Graves' hyperthyroidism patients. Prospective prediction of ophthalmopathy was tested in an independent validation cohort consisting of 18 to 20 hyperthyroidism patients and some 16 patients who later progressed to ophthalmopathy. To identify distinguishing TCR V-J signatures, a discovery cohort of some 100 patients was used, comprising fewer than 45 with Graves' ophthalmopathy and some 57 with stable Graves' hyperthyroidism. After sampling, hyperthyroidism patients received methimazole starting at 30 mg daily, and ophthalmopathy patients received high-dose intravenous methylprednisolone. The 100 discovery patients were randomly divided into training and test sets at a 7:3 ratio. Here is what the overall study found, with its caveats: No statistical method was used to set the sample size in advance, and investigators knew the group allocation. A 13 V-J signature model separated ophthalmopathy from stable hyperthyroidism, with approximately 86% sensitivity and 81% to 83% specificity in cross-validation and 80%/75% in testing. During validation, the model predicted progression to ophthalmopathy a median of approximately six months ahead of onset, with more than 60% sensitivity and less than 85% specificity. Most expanded thyroid clonotypes (frequency above 0.001) were also found in blood, which suggests that blood repertoires may mirror thyroid immune responses.

TCR beta CDR3 regions were amplified from RNA transcripts. The TCR CDR3 was subjected to a first round of RT-PCR using the HTBI primer set and the Qiagen OneStep RT-PCR kit. A second multiplex PCR round built the libraries, followed by size selection and purification. Paired-end sequencing of the libraries was performed with 100 bp reads on an Illumina HiSeq2000. The study's own analysis went as follows. Raw data were processed with SOAPnuke, discarding reads with adapters, uncalled bases, mean Phred below 15, or no exact constant-primer or identifier match. High-quality paired reads were merged using COPE v1.2.5, and each unique nucleotide sequence was defined as a clonotype. MiTCR v1.1 was used to align the clonotypes against IMGT TRBV, TRBD and TRBJ reference segments. The analysis was restricted to V-J combinations with a frequency above 0.0001, which together covered about 99% of the repertoires. The TCS score was defined as F50 (clonal expansion) divided by E x V (chaos), with BLOSUM62-based TCRdist calculated between CDR3 peptides within each V-J. Welch's t-statistics and random forest reduced several hundred V-J features to fewer than 15, which were used in a naive Bayes classifier (R e1071). TCRdb applied fastp at Q25 and MiXCR to the public reads, then kept only in-frame beta chains. Rows with a matching CDR3 protein are joined into one entry that keeps the most common DNA and genes. TCRdb, rather than the study authors, made the V and J calls. This sample gives 380,000 or so distinct CDR3 sequences in total; 19% of them show up just once. The top ten constitute 3.7% of the sample.

Stable Graves' hyperthyroidism was defined as no progression to ophthalmopathy during 18 months of follow-up. Hyperthyroidism patients were newly diagnosed, had a disease duration of under 2 months, and were aged 18 to 65 years. Patients with uncontrolled infections, other autoimmune diseases, pregnancy or lactation were excluded. Diagnoses relied on clinical symptoms, serum thyroxine and TRAb, thyroid ultrasound and orbital computed tomography. Ficoll-Paque density gradient centrifugation was used to isolate PBMCs from around 10 ml of fresh peripheral blood. Trizol reagent was used to extract total RNA, and RNA quality was then checked on an Agilent 2100 Bioanalyzer. CDR3 length: 12 amino acids, cysteine to phenylalanine. Of the read, only the CDR3 DNA is kept; its 36 bases are in frame from base 1. CDR1 and CDR2, per the germline V gene, are MNHEY and SVGEGT. V and J lose 11 bases and 1 base, and a span of 12 bases separates them.

The rearrangement joined TRBV6-2 or TRBV6-3 to TRBJ2-7; TRBD1 is perhaps the D gene, given 6 matching bases. This TCR was sampled from a woman aged 18 to 35 with Graves' hyperthyroidism. Sequenced input: blood. The nucleotide sequence is TGTGCCGCCGCGCAGGGGTCCTACGAGCAGTACTTC. This encodes CAAAQGSYEQYF.